Presented here are 27 T cell receptor beta chains from one specimen sequenced in a study of OX40 agonist ivuxolimab in advanced cancers. Libraries were made using the immunoSEQ multiplex PCR assay. Drawn from immuneACCESS, this table holds only the in-frame rearrangements with V and J called that TCRdb kept. Clones are partly lost; checked studies trace under half to an unresolved V gene and leave the rest unexplained. The sample records about 120,000 clones, approximately 90% of which are singletons. Around 0.55% of the sample is held by the ten biggest clonotypes. The material sequenced was CD4+ or CD8+ T cells sorted from blood, taken in a trial of the OX40 agonist ivuxolimab. The receptor set was obtained from an adult with an advanced solid tumor such as melanoma, head and neck, liver or kidney cancer.

The rearrangement uses TRBV28 and TRBJ1-1; D possibly corresponds to TRBD1 (5 bases). CDR1 is MDHEN and CDR2 is SYDVKM in the germline V gene. The V end lost 6 bases, the J end lost 5 bases, and 13 bases lay between the germline ends. This CDR3 is 13 amino acids long. This CDR3 reads CASRGEARTEAFF. CDR3 DNA: TGTGCCAGCAGGGGGGAGGCGAGGACTGAAGCTTTCTTT.

This chain uses TRBV2 with TRBJ1-3; 7 nucleotides match TRBD1. The CDR3 contains 14 residues. CDR1 is SNHLY and CDR2 is FYNNEI in the germline V gene. Trimming cost V 6 bases and J 3 bases; bases outside gene matches: 5. CDR3 DNA sequence: TGTGCCAGCAGACAACAGGGGTATGGAAACACCATATATTTT. Translating it yields CASRQQGYGNTIYF.

The V gene is TRBV30, the J gene TRBJ1-2; D not resolved. The CDR3 has 13 amino acids. Trimming removed 5 bases at V and 4 bases at J, with 14 bases between. Per the germline V gene, CDR1 is GTSNPN and CDR2 is SVGIG (reference sequence). The CDR3 region is CAWQRGEGYGYTF. In nucleotides, the CDR3 is TGTGCCTGGCAGCGGGGAGAAGGCTATGGCTACACCTTC. Based on the CDR3 plus reference TRBV30 and TRBJ1-2, the full variable domain is SQTIHQWPATLVQPVGSPLSLECTVEGTSNPNLYWYRQAAGRGLQLLFYSVGIGQISSEVPQNLSASRPQDRQFILSSKKLLLSDSGFYLCAWQRGEGYGYTFGSGTRLTVV.

This chain links TRBV30 with TRBJ1-3; D call uncertain. The germline V gene has CDR1 GTSNPN and CDR2 SVGIG (reference sequence). CDR3 length: 14 amino acids. V was trimmed by 3 bases and J by 7 bases, leaving 16 bases between them. The CDR3 DNA is TGTGCCTGGAGGAGAAGGGAATTGGGTAACACCATATATTTT. Amino acids: CAWRRRELGNTIYF.

The V gene is TRBV28, the J gene TRBJ1-2, with a possible D match to TRBD1 (6 bases). This CDR3 comprises 12 residues. Per germline, CDR1 MDHEN and CDR2 SYDVKM. Trimming removed 5 bases from V and 6 bases from J, with 10 bases in between. Here the CDR3 reads CASSEQGHGYTF. CDR3 DNA sequence: TGTGCCAGCAGTGAACAGGGTCATGGCTACACCTTC.

The chain has TRBV5-1 and TRBJ1-2, with TRBD1 as a possible D gene (6 bases). CDR1 and CDR2 from the germline V gene are SGHRS and YFSETQ. The CDR3 consists of 14 residues. The ends were cut back, 2 bases at V and 2 bases at J, with 10 bases in the middle. CDR3 loop: CASSFGTLNYGYTF. CDR3 DNA sequence: TGCGCCAGCAGCTTTGGGACACTGAACTATGGCTACACCTTC.

The V and J genes are TRBV10-3 and TRBJ2-3; D is undetermined. Germline V gives CDR1 ENHRY, CDR2 SYGVKD. CDR3 length: 11 amino acids. With 3 bases removed from V and 5 bases from J, the gap between germline ends came to 3 bases. CDR3 sequence (DNA): TGTGCCATCAGTGAATTAGATACGCAGTATTTT. It translates to CAISELDTQYF.

V usage is TRBV19 and J usage is TRBJ1-5; no reliable D call. V lost 5 bases, J lost 2 bases, and 7 bases lay in between. Germline V gene sequence: CDR1 LNHDA, CDR2 SQIVND (reference sequence). This CDR3 comprises 13 residues. Written as DNA, the CDR3 is TGTGCCAGTAGTGGACTGGGCAATCAGCCCCAGCATTTT. Translated, it gives CASSGLGNQPQHF.

The V and J genes are TRBV13 and TRBJ2-5; D is possibly TRBD2 (5 bases). CDR3 length: 14 amino acids. Germline V lookup: CDR1 PRHDT, CDR2 FYEKMQ (reference sequence). Trimming pared 2 bases from V and 6 bases from J, leaving 13 bases between. The CDR3 reads CASSLFGGTQTQYF. In DNA form, the CDR3 reads TGTGCCAGCAGCTTATTCGGAGGAACACAGACCCAGTACTTC.

The rearrangement uses TRBV7-3 and TRBJ1-4; D call uncertain. The CDR3 is 13 residues long. V lost 0 bases to trimming and J lost 3 bases, with 2 bases between them. Germline loops: CDR1 SGHTA, CDR2 FQGTGA. CDR3 protein: CASSLTSNEKLFF. The CDR3, as DNA: TGTGCCAGCAGCTTAACCTCTAATGAAAAACTGTTTTTT.

This clone was seen only once. DNA for the CDR3: TGTGCCAGCAGCTTAGGTGGGACAAGAAGCTCTGGGGCCAACGTCCTGACTTTC. Its translation: CASSLGGTRSSGANVLTF. The V and J genes are TRBV7-9 and TRBJ2-6; tentative D call: TRBD1 (6 bases). V was clipped by 1 base and J by 0 bases, with 13 bases between them. The CDR3 runs to 18 residues. CDR1 SEHNR and CDR2 FQNEAQ come from the germline V gene (reference sequence).

CDR3 bases: TGTGCCTGGAGTCTCGACAGCCGAAACACCATATATTTT. It encodes CAWSLDSRNTIYF. The V gene is TRBV30, the J gene TRBJ1-3; perhaps TRBD1 as D (5 bases). The CDR3 consists of 13 residues. Trimming removed 2 bases from V and 5 bases from J, with 10 bases in between. Per the germline V gene, CDR1 is GTSNPN and CDR2 is SVGIG (reference sequence).

This chain uses TRBV5-1 with TRBJ2-5; a weak D match, TRBD1 (5 bases). The CDR3 length is 14 residues. V dropped 4 bases and J dropped 5 bases, with 15 bases sitting between them. Germline-derived CDR1 and CDR2 are SGHRS and YFSETQ. CDR3 nucleotides: TGCGCCAGCAGCACGAGACCAGGGTCGGAGACCCAGTACTTC. Its protein is CASSTRPGSETQYF.

V is TRBV5-1 and J is TRBJ2-7; D ambiguous. Germline lookup yields CDR1 SGHRS and CDR2 YFSETQ. This CDR3 is built from 13 residues. Trimming cost V 4 bases and J 2 bases, with 10 bases left between them. In DNA, the CDR3 is TGCGCCAGCAGCGATAAGGGAACCTACGAGCAGTACTTC. Its protein product is CASSDKGTYEQYF.

The rearrangement links TRBV28 to TRBJ1-2, with a tentative D call TRBD1 (6 bases). The CDR3 sequence is 13 residues long. Looked up from germline, CDR1 is MDHEN and CDR2 is SYDVKM. V gave up 5 bases and J gave up 8 bases, with 15 bases separating them. The CDR3 sequence: CASSRTGGEGYTF. As DNA, the CDR3 is TGTGCCAGCAGTCGGACGGGGGGCGAGGGCTACACCTTC.

The chain couples TRBV30 to TRBJ2-7, with a possible D match to TRBD1 (5 bases). The germline CDR1 and CDR2 sequences are GTSNPN and SVGIG (reference sequence). V dropped 3 bases and J dropped 4 bases, with 10 bases sitting between them. The CDR3 is made up of 12 amino acids. The CDR3 sequence: CAWSRVSYEQYF. DNA for the CDR3: TGTGCCTGGAGCAGGGTTTCGTACGAGCAGTACTTC. Using reference TRBV30 and TRBJ2-7 for the parts outside the CDR3, the full variable domain is SQTIHQWPATLVQPVGSPLSLECTVEGTSNPNLYWYRQAAGRGLQLLFYSVGIGQISSEVPQNLSASRPQDRQFILSSKKLLLSDSGFYLCAWSRVSYEQYFGPGTRLTVT.

CDR3 sequence reads: CASRSAEVGRGYTF. The CDR3 region has the DNA TGTGCCAGCAGGAGTGCGGAGGTAGGGCGTGGCTACACCTTC. The chain links TRBV6-5 to TRBJ1-2, with D unclear. The CDR3 runs 14 residues. Germline loops: CDR1 MNHEY, CDR2 SVGAGI. V lost 6 bases and J lost 7, with 18 bases in between.

The chain recombines TRBV28 with TRBJ2-7; D uncertain. Trimming stripped 8 bases from V and 4 bases from J, with 9 bases between. The CDR3 contains 11 residues. The germline gives CDR1 MDHEN, CDR2 SYDVKM. CDR3 in DNA: TGTGCCAGCGGGCTACGTTACGAGCAGTACTTC. Translation gives CASGLRYEQYF.

The chain combines TRBV28 with TRBJ2-7, with a tentative D call TRBD1 (5 bases). V shed 3 bases and J shed 2 bases, with 8 bases lying between them. This CDR3 is built from 13 residues. Germline CDR1 and CDR2: MDHEN and SYDVKM. For the CDR3, the DNA is TGTGCCAGCAGTTTGCCAGGGCCCTACGAGCAGTACTTC. Its protein is CASSLPGPYEQYF. Variable domain in full (rest from reference TRBV28 and TRBJ2-7): DVKVTQSSRYLVKRTGEKVFLECVQDMDHENMFWYRQDPGLGLRLIYFSYDVKMKEKGDIPEGYSVSREKKERFSLILESASTNQTSMYLCASSLPGPYEQYFGPGTRLTVT.

This sequence joins TRBV18 and TRBJ1-2; TRBD1 agrees at 10 bases. CDR1 is KGHSH, CDR2 LQKENI, per germline. The CDR3 contains 16 residues. V was clipped by 1 base and J by 3 bases; unmatched bases: 5. DNA of the CDR3: TGTGCCAGCTCACCACGGACAGGGGGTTATGACTATGGCTACACCTTC. It codes for CASSPRTGGYDYGYTF.

The chain has TRBV29-1 and TRBJ2-3; D possibly corresponds to TRBD2 (6 bases). The length of the CDR3 is 10 residues. The V and J ends lost 8 bases and 6 bases respectively, with 9 bases between them. CDR1 is SQVTM and CDR2 is ANQGSEA in the germline V gene. The CDR3 loop is CSSLADTQYF. The CDR3 bases are TGCAGCTCTCTAGCGGATACGCAGTATTTT.

The DNA of the CDR3 is TGTGCCAGCAGTTTAGCAACTCTCTATGGCTACACCTTC. Protein: CASSLATLYGYTF. The chain carries TRBV28 and TRBJ1-2; no clear D gene. CDR3 length equals 13 residues. Germline V CDR1 and CDR2: MDHEN, SYDVKM. The V and J ends lost 2 bases and 4 bases respectively, with 8 bases between them.

The chain uses TRBV4-2 and TRBJ2-7; 12 bases map to TRBD2. V was clipped by 1 base and J by 3 bases; unmatched bases: 4. In germline, CDR1 is LGHNA, CDR2 YNFKEQ. The CDR3 runs to 16 residues. The CDR3: CASSQGQGLAGYEQYF. The CDR3 DNA reads TGTGCCAGCAGCCAAGGACAGGGACTAGCGGGCTACGAGCAGTACTTC.

The chain employs TRBV6-5 and TRBJ2-1, with 11 bases that match TRBD1. Germline CDR1 reads MNHEY; CDR2 reads SVGAGI. Unmatched junction bases numbered 3, after V lost 2 bases and J lost 6 bases. The CDR3 sequence is 15 residues long. This CDR3 is CASSYRDRGVNEQFF. CDR3 bases: TGTGCCAGCAGTTACCGGGACAGGGGGGTCAATGAGCAGTTCTTC.

The chain combines TRBV4-3 with TRBJ1-6; D is unresolved. Germline CDR1 reads LGHNA; CDR2 reads YSLEER. Trimming stripped 2 bases from V and 5 bases from J, with 10 bases between. This CDR3 has 15 residues. CDR3 residues: CASSQQTQDNSPLHF. CDR3 bases: TGCGCCAGCAGCCAACAGACACAAGATAATTCACCCCTCCACTTT.

This sequence joins TRBV6-6 and TRBJ1-5; a weak D match, TRBD1 (5 bases). Germline CDR1 is MNHNY and CDR2 is SVGAGI (reference sequence). The CDR3 sequence is 11 residues long. V was shortened by 6 bases and J by 6 bases, with 6 bases between the two germline ends. CDR3 sequence reads: CASRGRQPQHF. CDR3 coding DNA: TGTGCCAGCAGGGGGCGTCAGCCCCAGCATTTT.

The V call is TRBV6-5, the J call TRBJ1-1; D not resolved. V was cut by 0 bases and J by 0 bases, with 8 bases left in between. Germline CDR1 and CDR2: MNHEY and SVGAGI. This CDR3 has 15 amino acids. CDR3 sequence reads: CASSYSSTMNTEAFF. In DNA form, the CDR3 reads TGTGCCAGCAGTTACTCTTCCACAATGAACACTGAAGCTTTCTTT.